Listed below are T cell receptor beta chains from one sample, sequenced in a study of follicular helper T cells after annual influenza vaccination. TCRdb's table, derived via immunoSEQ multiplex PCR, lists solely in-frame clones and lacks some. The sample has some 15,000 clones, almost 85% seen once. The sequences come from CXCR5- memory CD4+ T cells sorted from blood, collected on the day of influenza vaccination. The origin of the receptors is an adult who received the influenza vaccine. Both conserved end residues are part of each CDR3. D genes are given only for firm matches. A clone size is listed for some rows: how often the clone was seen (once, few, many), or a class if it is expanded.

D,V,size,J,CDR3,DNA
-,TRBV28,-,TRBJ2-1,CASSSYTVSSYNEQFF,TGTGCCAGCAGTTCATATACGGTTAGCTCCTACAATGAGCAGTTCTTC
TRBD1,TRBV7-9,-,TRBJ1-2,CASSPTGSPGYGYTF,TGTGCCAGCAGCCCGACAGGGTCGCCAGGGTATGGCTACACCTTC
TRBD1,TRBV30,once,TRBJ1-6,CAWVRDRNSPLHF,TGTGCCTGGGTCCGGGACAGGAATTCACCCCTCCACTTT
TRBD1,TRBV7-2,-,TRBJ1-4,CASSRDRADNEKLFF,TGTGCCAGCAGCCGCGACAGGGCTGATAATGAAAAACTGTTTTTT
-,TRBV4-1,once,TRBJ2-5,CASSQEVGQGFAQYF,TGCGCCAGCAGCCAAGAGGTTGGCCAGGGGTTCGCCCAGTACTTC
-,TRBV4-3,-,TRBJ1-4,CASSQDRDSLNEKLFF,TGCGCCAGCAGCCAAGATCGGGACTCCCTGAATGAAAAACTGTTTTTT
TRBD1,TRBV28,-,TRBJ2-7,CASSSTGTGSYEQYF,TGTGCCAGCAGTTCAACCGGGACAGGATCTTACGAGCAGTACTTC
-,TRBV29-1,-,TRBJ2-7,CSVVRVRGSYEQYF,TGCAGCGTTGTCAGGGTAAGGGGCAGCTACGAGCAGTACTTC
-,TRBV28,-,TRBJ2-3,CASSRARGSSDTQYF,TGTGCCAGCAGCCGGGCGCGGGGCAGTTCAGATACGCAGTATTTT
TRBD1,TRBV7-9,-,TRBJ1-2,CASSLVKGQGGNYGYTF,TGTGCCAGCAGCTTAGTGAAGGGACAGGGGGGAAACTATGGCTACACCTTC
TRBD2,TRBV5-4,-,TRBJ2-4,CASSSYGTSGGAGKNIQYF,TGTGCCAGCAGCTCATATGGGACTAGCGGGGGGGCAGGCAAAAACATTCAGTACTTC
-,TRBV14,-,TRBJ2-1,CASSPRDWYYNEQFF,TGTGCCAGCAGCCCCAGGGACTGGTACTACAATGAGCAGTTCTTC
-,TRBV6-1,-,TRBJ1-4,CASSESGRQDNEKLFF,TGTGCCAGCAGTGAAAGCGGGCGACAGGATAATGAAAAACTGTTTTTT
TRBD2,TRBV11-2,-,TRBJ2-3,CASSSRTSGGKTDTQYF,TGTGCCAGCAGTTCAAGGACTAGCGGGGGAAAAACAGATACGCAGTATTTT
-,TRBV5-4,few,TRBJ2-7,CASSSRSGNRYEQYF,TGTGCCAGCAGCTCAAGATCGGGGAATAGGTACGAGCAGTACTTC
-,TRBV20-1,-,TRBJ2-5,CSAWVGTQYF,TGCAGTGCCTGGGTGGGGACCCAGTACTTC
-,TRBV9,-,TRBJ2-3,CASSVSLGTNTDTQYF,TGTGCCAGCAGCGTAAGTTTGGGGACAAACACAGATACGCAGTATTTT
TRBD1,TRBV6-5,-,TRBJ2-7,CASSFRQGSDEQYF,TGTGCCAGCAGTTTCCGACAGGGTTCAGACGAGCAGTACTTC
-,TRBV5-1,-,TRBJ1-4,CASSPTATNEKLFF,TGCGCCAGCAGCCCGACAGCAACTAATGAAAAACTGTTTTTT